These 25 T cell receptor beta chains came from one sample sequenced in a study of T-cell reconstitution after alpha-beta-depleted transplantation in children. Preparation of the TCRbeta library involved a method that used unique molecular identifiers. One entry per CDR3 protein results from TCRdb running MiXCR on the PCR reads. The profile shows about 610,000 distinct CDR3 sequences, over 25% of them singletons. The starting material was PBMCs, obtained before TCRalphabeta/CD19-depleted stem cell transplant. The receptors stem from a boy in the first two years of life with Wiskott-Aldrich syndrome, due to receive a stem cell transplant.

The chain combines TRBV29-1 with TRBJ2-5, with 7 bases matching TRBD2. The CDR3 has 14 amino acids. Germline CDR1 reads SQVTM; CDR2 reads ANQGSEA. CDR3 residues: CSYRRLAAPETQYF. CDR3 nucleotide sequence: TGCAGTTATAGGAGACTAGCCGCTCCTGAGACCCAGTACTTC.

In this sample, this clonotype turned up a few times. The chain has TRBV3-1 and TRBJ2-5; possibly TRBD1 for D (6 bases). Trimming took 1 base from V and 7 from J, leaving 19 bases between them. Germline V gene sequence: CDR1 LGHDT, CDR2 YNNKEL (reference sequence). The CDR3 is 16 amino acids. The CDR3 nucleotides are TGTGCCAGCAGCCAAGGCGAAGACAGGCGTCCCCTGACCCAGTACTTC. This codes for CASSQGEDRRPLTQYF.

This clonotype was counted a few times. The chain uses TRBV20-1 and TRBJ1-2, with D tentatively TRBD1 (5 bases). CDR3 length: 13 residues. In germline, CDR1 is DFQATT, CDR2 SNEGSKA (reference sequence). V was clipped by 1 base and J by 8 bases, with 14 bases between them. The CDR3 loop reads CSARGQGPGGYTF. CDR3 nucleotides: TGCAGTGCTAGAGGGCAGGGTCCTGGGGGCTACACCTTC.

The V and J genes are TRBV12-3 or TRBV12-4 and TRBJ2-1, with 10 bases lining up with TRBD2. V lost 6 bases to trimming and J lost 7 bases; unmatched junction nucleotides: 12. CDR3 length equals 16 residues. The CDR3 DNA reads TGTGCCAGCAGGTGGGGCACTAGCGGGGTTATAAATGAGCAGTTCTTC. Translated, it gives CASRWGTSGVINEQFF.

This clonotype occurred a few times. The V gene is TRBV5-1, the J gene TRBJ2-4, with TRBD2 matching 13 bases. The CDR3 is 15 amino acids. V shed 3 bases and J 5 bases; nucleotides not matched to a gene: 2. Germline assignment: CDR1 SGHRS and CDR2 YFSETQ. In DNA, the CDR3 is TGCGCCAGCAGCTCGGGACTAGCGGGACAAAACATTCAGTACTTC. Translated: CASSSGLAGQNIQYF.

The CDR3 spells CASIVGNFGTEAFF. CDR3 DNA: TGTGCCAGCATTGTAGGGAATTTCGGCACTGAAGCTTTCTTT. The chain carries TRBV6-1 and TRBJ1-1; D is uncertain. Germline assignment: CDR1 MNHNS and CDR2 SASEGT. Trimming cost V 7 bases and J 4 bases, with 16 bases left between them. The length of the CDR3 is 14 residues.

The CDR3 region is CASSLAALPYSNQPQHF. The DNA for the CDR3 is TGTGCCAGCAGCTTGGCGGCCCTTCCCTATAGCAATCAGCCCCAGCATTTT. This chain links TRBV5-7 with TRBJ1-5, with D unclear. TRBV5-7 is classed as an ORF, of uncertain function. Trimming removed 0 bases from V and 0 bases from J, with 13 bases in between. This CDR3 has 17 amino acids.

V and J are TRBV2 and TRBJ2-7; unclear D gene. This CDR3 region has 11 residues. V was trimmed by 2 bases and J by 4 bases, leaving 3 bases between them. Germline assignment: CDR1 SNHLY and CDR2 FYNNEI. The CDR3 region is CASSEQYEQYF. DNA of the CDR3: TGTGCCAGCAGTGAACAGTACGAGCAGTACTTC. Filled out from reference TRBV2 and TRBJ2-7, the complete variable domain reads EPEVTQTPSHQVTQMGQEVILRCVPISNHLYFYWYRQILGQKVEFLVSFYNNEISEKSEIFDDQFSVERPDGSNFTLKIRSTKLEDSAMYFCASSEQYEQYFGPGTRLTVT.

This clonotype appeared a few times. The gene calls are TRBV9 and TRBJ2-5; the match to TRBD1 covers 10 bases. Germline V gives CDR1 SGDLS, CDR2 YYNGEE. V trimming: 0 bases; J trimming: 5 bases; junction bases outside the gene matches: 19. The CDR3 totals 20 residues. The CDR3, as DNA: TGTGCCAGCAGCGTAGGATACGATCTAAAGGAGACAGGGGGCTACGAGACCCAGTACTTC. Its translation: CASSVGYDLKETGGYETQYF.

This chain joins TRBV5-1 and TRBJ2-1, with TRBD2 matching over 16 bases. From germline, CDR1 is SGHRS and CDR2 YFSETQ. The CDR3 covers 16 residues. V lost 4 bases to trimming and J lost 7 bases; unmatched junction nucleotides: 5. The CDR3 DNA is TGCGCCAGCAGCGGCGGGACTAGCGGGAGGGGGAATGAGCAGTTCTTC. This sequence encodes CASSGGTSGRGNEQFF.

The chain has TRBV7-8 and TRBJ2-3, with TRBD2 identical over 9 bases. The CDR3 contains 18 residues. V shed 1 base, J shed 5 bases, and the junction held 13 bases outside the gene matches. The V gene's germline CDR1 is SGHVS and CDR2 FQNEAQ. DNA for the CDR3: TGTGCCAGCAGCTTAGTTCACGGCGGGAGGGCCATCGTAGATACGCAGTATTTT. Protein sequence: CASSLVHGGRAIVDTQYF.

Only a few counts were recorded for this clonotype. The chain carries TRBV12-3 or TRBV12-4 and TRBJ2-1, with D perhaps TRBD2 (5 bases). V was pared by 2 bases and J by 6 bases, with 8 bases between. The CDR3 is made up of 13 amino acids. CDR3 nucleotide sequence: TGTGCCAGCAGTTTATTCCTAGCCAATGAGCAGTTCTTC. As protein: CASSLFLANEQFF.

This chain connects TRBV21-1 to TRBJ2-5; the table's D gene call, TRBD1, was not cross checked with the DNA. TRBV21-1 is a pseudogene. This CDR3 has 17 amino acids. The CDR3 sequence: CASRIPPGHPKRETQYF. CDR3 DNA: TGTGCCAGCAGGATTCCACCGGGACACCCCAAGAGAGAGACCCAGTACTTC.

The CDR3 bases are TGTGCCAGCAAAGGCAAATCAAACGCCTACGAGCAGTACTTC. Residues: CASKGKSNAYEQYF. J is TRBJ2-7 and V is TRBV2; D not certain. In germline, CDR1 is SNHLY, CDR2 FYNNEI. V shed 7 bases and J shed 2 bases, with 15 bases lying between them. The CDR3 is 14 residues long.

This clonotype was observed a few times. J is TRBJ1-4 and V is TRBV12-3 or TRBV12-4, with D unclear. Trimming took off 0 bases at V and 7 bases at J, with 9 bases between the two ends. The length of the CDR3 is 14 residues. The CDR3 region is CASSLAGVSEKLFF. The DNA for the CDR3 is TGTGCCAGCAGTTTAGCGGGTGTGAGTGAAAAACTGTTTTTT.

A few counts support this clonotype. This chain connects TRBV28 to TRBJ2-7, with D tentatively TRBD1 (7 bases). Per germline, CDR1 MDHEN and CDR2 SYDVKM. Trimming shortened V by 3 bases and J by 3 bases, and 18 bases separated the two germline ends. CDR3 length: 16 residues. For the CDR3, the DNA is TGTGCCAGCAGTTTGACCCAGGGGGGTACAAACTACGAGCAGTACTTC. This translates into CASSLTQGGTNYEQYF. Combining the CDR3 with reference TRBV28 and TRBJ2-7 gives the whole variable domain DVKVTQSSRYLVKRTGEKVFLECVQDMDHENMFWYRQDPGLGLRLIYFSYDVKMKEKGDIPEGYSVSREKKERFSLILESASTNQTSMYLCASSLTQGGTNYEQYFGPGTRLTVT.

This chain links TRBV7-6 with TRBJ1-1; D is unresolved. Trimming pared 5 bases from V and 4 bases from J, leaving 11 bases between. The CDR3 loop spans 13 amino acids. Looked up from germline, CDR1 is SGHVS and CDR2 is FNYEAQ. The CDR3 nucleotides are TGTGCCAGCAGCGGGTTTCTGGGCACTGAAGCTTTCTTT. Protein product: CASSGFLGTEAFF.

In its sample, this clonotype was seen a few times. The chain uses TRBV20-1 and TRBJ1-1, with D perhaps TRBD1 (5 bases). The germline V gene encodes CDR1 DFQATT and CDR2 SNEGSKA (reference sequence). Trimming removed 0 bases from V and 1 base from J, with 15 bases in between. The CDR3 loop spans 16 amino acids. CDR3 DNA sequence: TGCAGTGCTAGAGATTGGGGGATCGGACAGAACACTGAAGCTTTCTTT. It is translated as CSARDWGIGQNTEAFF.

The genes are TRBV12-3 or TRBV12-4 and TRBJ2-3; D gene ambiguous. Trimming stripped 6 bases from V and 4 bases from J, with 11 bases between. The CDR3 covers 13 residues. CDR3 sequence: CASSIGTSDTQYF. The CDR3 nucleotides are TGTGCCAGCAGCATCGGTACGTCAGATACGCAGTATTTT.

The chain links TRBV20-1 to TRBJ2-7, with 13 bases identical to TRBD2. The CDR3 runs to 14 residues. V lost 6 bases, J lost 4 bases, and 6 bases stayed unmatched. Germline V gene sequence: CDR1 DFQATT, CDR2 SNEGSKA (reference sequence). The CDR3 is CSAKLAGGQYEQYF. CDR3 nucleotide sequence: TGCAGTGCAAAACTAGCGGGAGGGCAATACGAGCAGTACTTC.

The chain uses TRBV20-1 and TRBJ1-1; 8 nucleotides agree with TRBD1. There are 14 residues in the CDR3. The germline V gene has CDR1 DFQATT and CDR2 SNEGSKA (reference sequence). The trim removed 6 bases at V and 5 bases at J, leaving 11 bases unmatched. The CDR3 bases are TGCAGTGCCCAGGGGACAGGACGGGGGACTGAAGCTTTCTTT. Its protein is CSAQGTGRGTEAFF.

The chain has TRBV5-6 and TRBJ2-1, with TRBD1 matching over 8 bases. The CDR3 covers 15 residues. Unmatched junction bases numbered 5, after V lost 2 bases and J lost 4 bases. Germline V CDR1 and CDR2: SGHDT, YYEEEE. CDR3 coding DNA: TGTGCCAGCAGCTTTTGGACAGGGCAGTACAATGAGCAGTTCTTC. It translates to CASSFWTGQYNEQFF.

This clonotype was recorded a few times. V is TRBV27 and J is TRBJ2-7; D remains unclear. The germline gives CDR1 MNHEY, CDR2 SMNVEV (reference sequence). The CDR3 runs to 16 residues. The V and J ends lost 2 bases and 2 bases respectively, with 16 bases between them. The CDR3 DNA reads as TGTGCCAGCAGTTTACGTAGCAGCCCATTTACCTACGAGCAGTACTTC. It yields the protein CASSLRSSPFTYEQYF.

V and J are TRBV20-1 and TRBJ2-5, with D possibly being TRBD1 or TRBD2 (6 bases each). V lost 7 bases to trimming and J lost 5 bases, with 14 bases between them. CDR1 and CDR2 (germline): DFQATT, SNEGSKA (reference sequence). This CDR3 has 12 residues. CDR3: CSVSGAGETQYF. In nucleotides, the CDR3 is TGCAGTGTTTCGGGGGCAGGGGAGACCCAGTACTTC.

The chain joins TRBV11-3 to TRBJ2-1; 8 bases fit TRBD1. The CDR3 spans 13 residues. V lost 2 bases, J lost 8 bases, and 2 bases stayed unmatched. The germline V gene has CDR1 SGHNT and CDR2 YENEEA. The chain's CDR3 is CASSLQGAYEQFF. CDR3 bases: TGTGCCAGCAGCTTACAGGGGGCTTATGAGCAGTTCTTC. The whole variable domain, filled in from reference TRBV11-3 and TRBJ2-1, reads EAGVVQSPRYKIIEKKQPVAFWCNPISGHNTLYWYLQNLGQGPELLIRYENEEAVDDSQLPKDRFSAERLKGVDSTLKIQPAELGDSAVYLCASSLQGAYEQFFGPGTRLTVL.